This note documents a single T cell receptor (beta chain) sequence. Which antigen it targets is not known. Base qualities were left out, and no much larger clone turns up one base away. These data are taken from a study of cytomegalovirus exposure and HLA in healthy donors (dated by TCRdb to the late 2010s). Some background on the complete study: An earlier analysis of several hundred of the donors reported about 250 Gb of sequence data and 117 million unique TCR beta sequences from 190 million or so T cells. The T cell repertoires of some 670 subjects were profiled by immunosequencing and related to cytomegalovirus serostatus. HLA typing included class I and class II loci at four-digit resolution. An earlier analysis of a few hundred of the donors applied high-throughput TCR beta sequencing to assess whether each TCR beta V gene segment acted as functional or pseudogenic. Among the roughly 400 genotyped donors, approximately 81% belonged to the genetic ancestry cluster associated with self-reported Caucasian donors. Because of strong linkage in the cohort, five DR-DQ haplotypes were treated as single units for association and clustering. Typing coverage varied by locus: roughly 620-640 donors for A, B, C, DRB1 and DQB1; under 550 for DQA1; more than 600 for DPA1; approximately 490 for DPB1. Donor age, sex, ethnicity and CMV serostatus were collected together with the repertoire data. Roughly 300 gigabases of sequencing data and around 88 million unique TCR sequences made up an early release that covered approximately 700 HLA-typed donors. A separate validation cohort of 90 to 150 different subjects was used in addition to the roughly 640-subject first cohort. Among about 370 genotyped donors of the cohort, an average of roughly 230,000 unique TCR beta nucleotide sequences was sequenced per donor, of which about 18% were non-productive. The study was designed to test whether signatures of past pathogen exposure could be identified by cataloging public T cell receptors. All discovery cohort repertoires had been generated on a single sequencing platform. Rather than drawing on any new phenotypic data, the later analysis identified candidate immune exposures from TCR beta sequences and the way those sequences occurred across donors. A later genetic analysis took genome-wide SNP genotypes for about 65% of the roughly 670 donors and used that subset as a discovery cohort. A later analysis re-examined previously published TCR beta repertoires from hundreds of donors and added high-resolution HLA genotyping to investigate patterns of TCR occurrence. To predict cytomegalovirus infection status, the study brought together high-throughput TCR immunosequencing, statistical association of individual TCRs with disease status, and machine learning.

Libraries were made using the immunoSEQ multiplex PCR assay. The multiplex PCR relied on a mix of 60 forward primers for TCR Vbeta segments and 13 reverse primers for TCR Jbeta segments. The CDR3 region of rearranged TCR beta genes was amplified from genomic DNA with a multiplex PCR assay. On the Illumina HiSeq System, the amplified TCR beta libraries were sequenced as 87-base-pair reads. The published analysis was carried out like this. Across the 500 to 700 repertoires, a later analysis counted 80 million or so unique TCR beta chains, around 11 million of which were shared by at least two donors. Raw reads were error-corrected and collapsed into unique sequences by a nearest-neighbor algorithm in which closely related sequences were merged to remove PCR and sequencing errors. To assign V, D and J gene segments, CDR3 sequences were aligned to IMGT reference sequences. For a sequence to be retained, a match of at least six nucleotides was required to both a V gene segment and a J gene segment. A rearrangement was called productive if the CDR3 had no stop codons and remained in frame with V and J, and every other rearrangement was called non-productive. Following IMGT convention, CDR3 was defined as the stretch from the second conserved V-encoded cysteine up to the conserved J-encoded phenylalanine. The earlier analysis of about 610 of the donors excluded any sequence lacking an unambiguous match to a single V gene segment. An earlier analysis of roughly 590 of the donors called V segments functional above 56.7% productive rearrangements and segregating when the between-donor standard deviation exceeded 5%. A statistical classification framework was built for diagnosing cytomegalovirus status from the catalog of TCR beta chain sequences. A later analysis assigned V and J genes by comparing TCR nucleotide sequences with IMGT/GENE-DB human TR gene sequences. In a later analysis, CDR3 sequences and most-parsimonious VDJ recombination scenarios were assigned using the TCRdist pipeline. A later analysis defined each TCR beta chain by its CDR3 amino acid sequence plus V-gene family, and excluded reads lacking a unique V-gene family. A later analysis removed 450 to 600 highly shared, low-generation-probability nucleotide sequences to deal with suspected cross-contamination and a sequencing artifact. A later analysis calculated a clonal expansion index for each public chain from normalized within-repertoire ranks of inferred template counts. In a later analysis, generation probabilities were computed using a VDJ recombination model fitted to out-of-frame rearrangements, and the results were checked against IGoR. In a later analysis, hypergeometric tests were used to score TCR-TCR, TCR-HLA and TCR-CMV co-occurrence, with a repertoire-size bias correction applied to TCR pairs. A later analysis estimated false discovery rates by permuting HLA or CMV assignments 20 times. In a later analysis, co-occurring TCRs were grouped using DBSCAN, with TCRdist sequence similarity added in when clustering inside HLA-allele-positive subsets. For co-occurrence clustering, repertoires with fewer than 30,000 or more than 120,000 public chains were excluded, along with several repertoires with anomalous nucleotide sharing. TCRdb obtained this table from immuneACCESS and retained in-frame rearrangements with V and J assigned. These tables miss some clones; where compared with another copy, unresolved V genes account for less than half of the shortfall, and the remainder is unexplained. V, J and clone size are taken as reported in that table, and D and trimming were inferred from the DNA itself. This sample comprises 150,000 to 200,000 clones, 75% to 90% of them detected only once. The top ten constitute approximately 2% of the sample.

Deletion took 5 bases off V and 6 bases off J, with a span of 23 bases between the germline ends. As encoded in the germline V gene (reference sequence), CDR1 is SEHNR while CDR2 is FQNEAQ. Its CDR3 holds 16 amino acids, cysteine through phenylalanine. Solely the CDR3 DNA is kept, with 48 bases framed from the first base. The cohort consisted of 670 or so healthy bone marrow donors. At the time of sampling, every cohort member was nominally healthy, though immune exposures that went unrecorded were likely present. The donor tested CMV seronegative, placing the donor among the 350 to 400 seronegative members of the cohort. Each donor provided a peripheral blood sample, and peripheral blood mononuclear cells were used for TCR beta sequencing. The Qiagen DNeasy Blood Extraction Kit was used to extract genomic DNA from the blood cell samples. Here is what the overall study found, with its caveats: A later analysis found that most CMV-associated TCR beta chains appeared HLA-restricted, with HLA associations seemingly driven largely by CMV exposure. A group of highly shared sequence variants was considered likely to be a technical artifact of the sequencing pipeline. A few of the identified cytomegalovirus-associated TCR beta chains were confirmed in vitro to be specific for cytomegalovirus antigens. Compared with equally common non-associated chains, HLA-associated TCR beta chains in a later analysis were more clonally expanded and had lower generation probabilities. This cohort had only TCR beta chains sequenced, and the lack of alpha or paired-chain data limited which features could be detected. The classifier was reported to diagnose cytomegalovirus status with high specificity and sensitivity in both the original and validation cohorts. According to a later genetic analysis, donors in an Asian-associated ancestry cluster had fewer N-insertions in productive TCRs than the approximately 650-donor mean. The earlier analysis of some 560 of the donors excluded around 17 rarely observed V segments, including chromosome 9 orphons, because counts were too low. In a later analysis, TCR association rates were found to vary across HLA loci, with the most associated TCRs seen for DRB1 alleles and the fewest for HLA-C alleles. Because HLA typing was missing for some donors at each locus, association tests included only the typed subset. A later genetic analysis associated a missense DCLRE1C variant with V-gene and J-gene trimming of TCR beta chains, and an independent cohort replicated the association. Immune exposure information for the cohort was limited to CMV serostatus. A total of about 180 TCR beta chains were listed by the study as associated with cytomegalovirus. Some IMGT-functional V segments, including TRBV6-2 and TRBV6-3, could not be distinguished by the 87-base-pair reads and were therefore excluded. Linkage disequilibrium might explain the correlated functional status among segregating V segments, but an unknown experimental factor could not be excluded. According to the authors, the approach could potentially be generalized to other disease states and immunological phenotypes. Presence/absence analyses assumed roughly uniform sequencing depth across donors, an assumption that may not hold. An earlier analysis of around 600 of the donors showed that most TCR beta V segments appeared in productive rearrangements either about 87% or about 30% of the time, which broadly matched IMGT annotations. Strong co-occurrence of HLA alleles, especially DR and DQ, made assigning TCR associations to individual alleles difficult. In a later analysis, several top co-occurrence clusters were reported to appear linked to parvovirus B19, influenza, CMV and Epstein-Barr virus. While some public TCRs were present in many individuals, most TCR sequences turned up only very rarely across donors. A further reported finding was that TCR beta sequences accurately predicted the HLA-A and HLA-B alleles for most subjects in the first cohort. A later analysis associated about 17,000 TCR beta sequences with specific HLA alleles at a false discovery rate of 0.05.

The material sequenced was PBMCs. The chain couples TRBV7-9 to TRBJ2-7, and perhaps TRBD2 as D gene, on 6 matching bases. The TCR sequence derives from a woman aged 18-29 years in good health and CMV-seronegative. Read as DNA, the sequence is TGTGCCAGCAGCCGTAAACCGGGACTGGGTGGAGGCGAGCAGTACTTC. The encoded protein is CASSRKPGLGGGEQYF. Joined to the reference TRBV7-9 and TRBJ2-7 proteins, this CDR3 gives the full variable domain: DTGVSQNPRHKITKRGQNVTFRCDPISEHNRLYWYRQTLGQGPEFLTYFQNEAQLEKSRLLSDRFSAERPKGSFSTLEIQRTEQGDSAMYLCASSRKPGLGGGEQYFGPGTRLTVT.